The present T cell receptor beta chain was sequenced within a study of technical replicates of blood from a handful of donors. CDR3 size: 15 residues. Trimming cost V 0 bases and J 0 bases, with 8 bases left between them. Per the germline V gene, CDR1 is MNHNS and CDR2 is SASEGT. Only in-frame clones appear in the TCRdb table, and some are missing; sequencing was by immunoSEQ multiplex PCR. Altogether about 76,000 clones are present, around nine tenths being singletons, with the ten largest covering 0.25%. The rearrangement links TRBV6-1 to TRBJ1-2; D call uncertain. Sequencing input: T cells isolated from PBMCs. This TCR came from a human donor in good health. The chain's CDR3 is CASSEAQRTNYGYTF. CDR3 coding DNA: TGTGCCAGCAGTGAAGCGCAGCGGACTAACTATGGCTACACCTTC.